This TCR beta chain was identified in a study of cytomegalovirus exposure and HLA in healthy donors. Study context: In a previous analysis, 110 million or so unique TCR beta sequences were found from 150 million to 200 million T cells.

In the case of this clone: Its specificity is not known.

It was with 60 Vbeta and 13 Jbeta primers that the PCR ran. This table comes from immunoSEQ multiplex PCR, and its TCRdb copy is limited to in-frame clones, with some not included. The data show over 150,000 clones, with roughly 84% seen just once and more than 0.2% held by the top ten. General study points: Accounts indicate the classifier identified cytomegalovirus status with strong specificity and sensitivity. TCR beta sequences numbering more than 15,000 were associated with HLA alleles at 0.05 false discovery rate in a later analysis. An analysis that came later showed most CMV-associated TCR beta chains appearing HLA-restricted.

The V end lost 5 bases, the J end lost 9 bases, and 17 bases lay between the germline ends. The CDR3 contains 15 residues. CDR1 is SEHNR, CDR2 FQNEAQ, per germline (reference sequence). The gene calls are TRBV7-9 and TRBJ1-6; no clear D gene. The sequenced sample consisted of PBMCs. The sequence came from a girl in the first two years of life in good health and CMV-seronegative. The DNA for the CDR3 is TGTGCCAGCAGCGAAAAGGGCGGGCAAAGTTCACCCCTCCACTTT. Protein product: CASSEKGGQSSPLHF.